What follows is one T cell receptor (beta chain) and its context. Antigen: not known. The germline V gene has CDR1 DFQATT and CDR2 SNEGSKA (reference sequence). The CDR3 consists of 18 residues. With 2 bases clipped from V and 4 bases from J, the junction kept 16 bases outside the gene matches. This sample was taken from a study of vaccination and CD4 T cells after COVID-19. Treatment meaning: roughly 11-day PBMC culture with coronavirus spike peptide pools or control peptides (ViraFEST assay). In the ViraFEST assay, peptide-pool expansion preceded TCR sequencing of expanded clonotypes. Fresh replacement IL-2 medium substituted for half the medium on days 3 and 7. Oncomine TCR Beta short-read sequencing was applied to DNA from cultured CD4+ T cells. Once CD4+ T cells had been cultured, genomic DNA was extracted from them. TCRdb re-derived calls from the PCR reads in MiXCR, one entry per CDR3 protein. The sample yields about 15,000 distinct CDR3 sequences, 40% to 50% seen once.

The chain recombines TRBV20-1 with TRBJ2-2; 7 bases agree with TRBD2. The specimen sequenced was CD4+ T cells from blood, cultured in vitro. This clonotype was sampled from a human donor who had recovered from COVID-19. CDR3 residues: CSARREAVQSNLTGELFF. The CDR3 DNA is TGCAGTGCTAGACGGGAGGCGGTCCAATCCAACCTCACCGGGGAGCTGTTTTTT.